The present T cell receptor (beta chain) was sequenced within a study of blood T cell repertoires in COVID-19. Across the study: Acute and convalescent COVID-19 samples came from the United States, Italy and Spain. The cDNA or gDNA used as material had been derived from T cells, B-cell-depleted T cells, or PBMCs.

This clone was recorded once. In the original processing: Estimation of nucleated cell counts was performed using reference gene primer amplification. Profiling relied on immunoSEQ multiplex PCR, and the TCRdb table lists in-frame clones only, not all of them. The V and J calls and the clone size are those of that table, but D and trimming were determined from the DNA. The sample holds about 57,000 clones, approximately 79% seen once. V trimming: 1 base; J trimming: 7 bases; junction bases outside the gene matches: 11. From germline, CDR1 is SGHVS and CDR2 FQNEAQ. The CDR3 is 16 amino acids. Sample: peripheral blood. The sequence was collected from a human donor in a cohort sampled during active COVID-19. The chain joins TRBV7-8 to TRBJ2-7, with TRBD1 matching 9 bases. CDR3 sequence reads: CASSLVGTGIPGEQYF. The CDR3 DNA reads TGTGCCAGCAGCTTAGTCGGGACAGGGATCCCTGGAGAGCAGTACTTC.